This T cell receptor (beta chain) was observed in a study of shared clonotypes between healthy human individuals. Trimming took off 5 bases at V and 2 bases at J, with 15 bases between the two ends. In germline, CDR1 is SGHTA, CDR2 FQGNSA. The CDR3 totals 15 residues. The test was conducted at deep level. Profiling relied on immunoSEQ multiplex PCR, and the TCRdb table lists in-frame clones only, not all of them. Found here are roughly 2.4 million clones, under 97% of them singletons; the top ten hold about 0.13%. Naive CD4+ cells were CD45RA-selected; the remaining cells were memory. The rearrangement joins TRBV7-2 to TRBJ1-2; D remains ambiguous. This TCR came from a man younger than 30 in good health. Source material: naive CD4+ T cells sorted from blood. As to subset: CD45RA+ positively selected. CDR3 DNA sequence: TGTGCCAGCAGCCCTCCCGTCGGTCACAACTATGGCTACACCTTC. Its protein product is CASSPPVGHNYGYTF.